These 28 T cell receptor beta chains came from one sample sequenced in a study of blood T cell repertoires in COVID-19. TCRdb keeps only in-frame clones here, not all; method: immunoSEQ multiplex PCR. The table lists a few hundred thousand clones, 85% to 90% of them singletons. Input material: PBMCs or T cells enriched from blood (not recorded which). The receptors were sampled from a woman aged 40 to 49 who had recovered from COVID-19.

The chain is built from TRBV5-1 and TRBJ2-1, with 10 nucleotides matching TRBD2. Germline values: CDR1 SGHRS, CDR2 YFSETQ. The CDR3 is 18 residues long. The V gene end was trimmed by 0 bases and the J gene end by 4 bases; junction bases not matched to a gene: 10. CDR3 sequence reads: CASSLGGLLAGAYNEQFF. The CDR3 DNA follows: TGCGCCAGCAGCTTGGGGGGTCTTCTAGCGGGAGCTTACAATGAGCAGTTCTTC.

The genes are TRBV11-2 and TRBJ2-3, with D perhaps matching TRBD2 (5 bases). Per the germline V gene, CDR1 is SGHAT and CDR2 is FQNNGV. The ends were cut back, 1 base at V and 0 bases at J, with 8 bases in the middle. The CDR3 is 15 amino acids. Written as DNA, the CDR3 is TGTGCCAGCAGCTTAGGGACTTCAAGCACAGATACGCAGTATTTT. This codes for CASSLGTSSTDTQYF.

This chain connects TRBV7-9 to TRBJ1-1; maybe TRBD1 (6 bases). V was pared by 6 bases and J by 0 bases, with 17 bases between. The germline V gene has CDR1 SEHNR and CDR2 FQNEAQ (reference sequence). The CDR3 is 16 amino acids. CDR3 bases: TGTGCCAGCAGGCCCCGGGGGGCCGGGGTGAACACTGAAGCTTTCTTT. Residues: CASRPRGAGVNTEAFF. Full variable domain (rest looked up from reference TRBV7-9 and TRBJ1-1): DTGVSQNPRHKITKRGQNVTFRCDPISEHNRLYWYRQTLGQGPEFLTYFQNEAQLEKSRLLSDRFSAERPKGSFSTLEIQRTEQGDSAMYLCASRPRGAGVNTEAFFGQGTRLTVV.

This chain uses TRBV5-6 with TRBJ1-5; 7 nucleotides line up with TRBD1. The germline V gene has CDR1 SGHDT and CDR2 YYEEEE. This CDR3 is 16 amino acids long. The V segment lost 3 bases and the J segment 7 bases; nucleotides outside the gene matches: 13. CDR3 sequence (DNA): TGTGCCAGCAGCTCAGGGGGAGCCTCATCGAGGCAGCCCCAGCATTTT. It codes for CASSSGGASSRQPQHF.

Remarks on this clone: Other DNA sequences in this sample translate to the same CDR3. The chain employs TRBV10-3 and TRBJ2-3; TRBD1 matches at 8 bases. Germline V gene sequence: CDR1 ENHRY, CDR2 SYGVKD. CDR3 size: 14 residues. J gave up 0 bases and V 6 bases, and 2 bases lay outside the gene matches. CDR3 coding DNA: TGTGCCATCAGCGGACAGGGCAGCACAGATACGCAGTATTTT. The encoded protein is CAISGQGSTDTQYF.

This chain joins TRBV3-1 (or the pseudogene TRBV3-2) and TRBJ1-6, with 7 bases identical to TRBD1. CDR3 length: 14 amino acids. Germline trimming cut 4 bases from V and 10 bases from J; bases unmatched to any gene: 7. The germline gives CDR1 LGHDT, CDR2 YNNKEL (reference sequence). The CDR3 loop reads CASSLGQSRSPLHF. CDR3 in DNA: TGTGCCAGCAGCCTGGGACAGTCTAGGTCACCCCTCCACTTT.

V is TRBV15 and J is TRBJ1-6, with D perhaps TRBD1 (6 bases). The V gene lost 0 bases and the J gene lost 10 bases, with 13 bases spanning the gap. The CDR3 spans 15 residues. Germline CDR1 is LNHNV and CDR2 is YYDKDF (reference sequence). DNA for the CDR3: TGTGCCACCAGCAGAGATAACCAGGGGAACTCACCCCTCCACTTT. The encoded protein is CATSRDNQGNSPLHF.

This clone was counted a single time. For the CDR3, the DNA is TGTGCCAGCAGTCGCCGGGACTTCTACGAGCAGTACTTC. Its translation: CASSRRDFYEQYF. V usage is TRBV7-9 and J usage is TRBJ2-7; perhaps TRBD2 as D (6 bases). The length of the CDR3 is 13 residues. Trimming pared 6 bases from V and 3 bases from J, leaving 12 bases between. CDR1 and CDR2 (germline): SEHNR, FQNEAQ (reference sequence). Variable domain in full (rest from reference TRBV7-9 and TRBJ2-7): DTGVSQNPRHKITKRGQNVTFRCDPISEHNRLYWYRQTLGQGPEFLTYFQNEAQLEKSRLLSDRFSAERPKGSFSTLEIQRTEQGDSAMYLCASSRRDFYEQYFGPGTRLTVT.

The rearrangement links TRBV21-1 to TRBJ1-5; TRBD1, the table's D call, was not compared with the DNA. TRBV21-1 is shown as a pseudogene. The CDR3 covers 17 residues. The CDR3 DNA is TGTGCCAGCAGCAAAAGGGGCAGGGGGTATAGCAATCAGCCCCAGCATTTT. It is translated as CASSKRGRGYSNQPQHF.

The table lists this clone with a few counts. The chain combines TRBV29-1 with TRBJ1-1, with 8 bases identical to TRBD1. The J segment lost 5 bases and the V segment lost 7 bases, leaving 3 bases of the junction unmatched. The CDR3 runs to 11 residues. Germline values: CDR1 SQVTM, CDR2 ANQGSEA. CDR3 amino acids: CSADRVTEAFF. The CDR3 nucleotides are TGCAGCGCGGACAGGGTAACTGAAGCTTTCTTT.

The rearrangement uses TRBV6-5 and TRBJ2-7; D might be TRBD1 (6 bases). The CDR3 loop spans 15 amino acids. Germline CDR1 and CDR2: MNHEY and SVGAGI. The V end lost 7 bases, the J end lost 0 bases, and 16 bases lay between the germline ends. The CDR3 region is CASTTLGGISYEQYF. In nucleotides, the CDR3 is TGTGCCAGCACCACGCTAGGGGGAATCTCCTACGAGCAGTACTTC.

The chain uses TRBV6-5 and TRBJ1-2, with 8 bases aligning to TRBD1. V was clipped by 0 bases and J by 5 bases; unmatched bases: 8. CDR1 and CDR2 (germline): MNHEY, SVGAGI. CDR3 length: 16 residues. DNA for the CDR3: TGTGCCAGCAGTTACTCCTCGGACAGGGATTCTTATGGCTACACCTTC. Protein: CASSYSSDRDSYGYTF.

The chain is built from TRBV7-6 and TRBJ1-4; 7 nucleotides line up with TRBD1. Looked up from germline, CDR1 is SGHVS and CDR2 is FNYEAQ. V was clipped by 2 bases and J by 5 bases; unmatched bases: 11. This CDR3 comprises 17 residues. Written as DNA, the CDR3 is TGTGCCAGCAGCTTAACCCCCCGGGGACAGCCGAATGAAAAACTGTTTTTT. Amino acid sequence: CASSLTPRGQPNEKLFF.

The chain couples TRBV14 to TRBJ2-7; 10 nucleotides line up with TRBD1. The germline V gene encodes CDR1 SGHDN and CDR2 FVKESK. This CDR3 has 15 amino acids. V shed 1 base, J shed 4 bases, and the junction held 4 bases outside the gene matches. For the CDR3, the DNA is TGTGCCAGCAGCCAAGGGACAGGGGGTGAATACGAGCAGTACTTC. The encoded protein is CASSQGTGGEYEQYF.

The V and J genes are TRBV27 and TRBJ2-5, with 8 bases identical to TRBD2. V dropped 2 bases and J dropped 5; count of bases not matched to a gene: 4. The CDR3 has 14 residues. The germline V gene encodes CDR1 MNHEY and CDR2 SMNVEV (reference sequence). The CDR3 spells CASSLSGSGETQYF. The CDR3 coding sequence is TGTGCCAGCAGTTTAAGCGGGAGCGGGGAGACCCAGTACTTC.

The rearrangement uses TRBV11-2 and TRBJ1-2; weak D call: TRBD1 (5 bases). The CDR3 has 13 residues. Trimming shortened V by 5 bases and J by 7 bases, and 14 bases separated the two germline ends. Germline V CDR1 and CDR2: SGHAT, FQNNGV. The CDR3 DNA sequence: TGTGCCAGCAGCATTACGGGGGTGGCTGGCTACACCTTC. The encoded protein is CASSITGVAGYTF.

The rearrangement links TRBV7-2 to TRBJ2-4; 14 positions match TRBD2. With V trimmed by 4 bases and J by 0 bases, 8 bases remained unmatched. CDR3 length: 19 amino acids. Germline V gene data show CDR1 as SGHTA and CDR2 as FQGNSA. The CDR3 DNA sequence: TGTGCCAGCAGCTATTCCGGGACTAGCGGGGGCTTAGCCAAAAACATTCAGTACTTC. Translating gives CASSYSGTSGGLAKNIQYF.

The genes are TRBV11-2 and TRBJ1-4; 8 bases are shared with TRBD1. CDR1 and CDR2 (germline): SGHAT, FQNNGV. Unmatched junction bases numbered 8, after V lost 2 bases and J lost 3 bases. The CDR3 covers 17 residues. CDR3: CASSLPITGGANEKLFF. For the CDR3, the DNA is TGTGCCAGCAGCTTACCCATTACAGGGGGAGCTAATGAAAAACTGTTTTTT. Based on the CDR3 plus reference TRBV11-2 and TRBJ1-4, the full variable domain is EAGVAQSPRYKIIEKRQSVAFWCNPISGHATLYWYQQILGQGPKLLIQFQNNGVVDDSQLPKDRFSAERLKGVDSTLKIQPAKLEDSAVYLCASSLPITGGANEKLFFGSGTQLSVL.

The CDR3: CASSPRDRSYEQYF. Written as DNA, the CDR3 is TGTGCCAGCAGCCCCCGGGACAGGTCCTACGAGCAGTACTTC. V is TRBV11-3 and J is TRBJ2-7; 8 positions agree with TRBD1. Looked up from germline, CDR1 is SGHNT and CDR2 is YENEEA. J lost 1 base, V lost 5 bases, and 4 bases had no gene match. There are 14 residues in the CDR3.

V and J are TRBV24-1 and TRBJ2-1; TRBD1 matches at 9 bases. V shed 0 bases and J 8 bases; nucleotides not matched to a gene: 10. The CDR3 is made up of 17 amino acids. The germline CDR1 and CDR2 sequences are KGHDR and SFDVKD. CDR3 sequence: CATSDLRGQGGFDEQFF. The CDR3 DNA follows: TGTGCCACCAGTGATTTGAGGGGACAGGGCGGGTTCGATGAGCAGTTCTTC.

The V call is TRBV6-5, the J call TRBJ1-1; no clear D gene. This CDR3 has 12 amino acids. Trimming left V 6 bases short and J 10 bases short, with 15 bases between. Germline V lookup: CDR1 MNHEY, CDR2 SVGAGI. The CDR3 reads CASRTSSGGAFF. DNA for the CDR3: TGTGCCAGCAGGACCAGCTCCGGCGGAGCTTTCTTT.

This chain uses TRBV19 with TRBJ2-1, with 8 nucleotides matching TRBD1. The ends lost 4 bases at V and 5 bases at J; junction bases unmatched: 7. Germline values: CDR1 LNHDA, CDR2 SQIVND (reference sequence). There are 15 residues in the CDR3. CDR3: CASSKDRERDNEQFF. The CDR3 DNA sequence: TGTGCCAGTAGTAAGGACAGGGAACGCGACAATGAGCAGTTCTTC. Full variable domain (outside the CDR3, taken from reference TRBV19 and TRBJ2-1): DGGITQSPKYLFRKEGQNVTLSCEQNLNHDAMYWYRQDPGQGLRLIYYSQIVNDFQKGDIAEGYSVSREKKESFPLTVTSAQKNPTAFYLCASSKDRERDNEQFFGPGTRLTVL.

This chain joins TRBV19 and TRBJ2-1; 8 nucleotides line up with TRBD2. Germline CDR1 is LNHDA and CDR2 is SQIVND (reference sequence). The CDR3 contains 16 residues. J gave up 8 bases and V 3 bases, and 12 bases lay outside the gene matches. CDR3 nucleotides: TGTGCCAGTAGTATTACCGGGAGGGCTAAAAGCGATGAGCAGTTCTTC. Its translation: CASSITGRAKSDEQFF.

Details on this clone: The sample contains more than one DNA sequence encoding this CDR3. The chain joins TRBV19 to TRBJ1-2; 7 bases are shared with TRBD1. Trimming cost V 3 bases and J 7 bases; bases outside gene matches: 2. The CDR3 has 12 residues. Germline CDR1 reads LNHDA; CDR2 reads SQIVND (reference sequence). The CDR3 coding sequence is TGTGCCAGTAGTATTACAGGGGTTGGCTACACCTTC. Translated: CASSITGVGYTF. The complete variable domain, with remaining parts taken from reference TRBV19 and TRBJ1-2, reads DGGITQSPKYLFRKEGQNVTLSCEQNLNHDAMYWYRQDPGQGLRLIYYSQIVNDFQKGDIAEGYSVSREKKESFPLTVTSAQKNPTAFYLCASSITGVGYTFGSGTRLTVV.

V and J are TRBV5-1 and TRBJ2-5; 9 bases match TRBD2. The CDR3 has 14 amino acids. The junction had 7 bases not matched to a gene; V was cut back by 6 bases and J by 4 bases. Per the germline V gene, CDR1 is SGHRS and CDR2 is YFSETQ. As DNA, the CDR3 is TGCGCCAGCACCATGAATAGCGGGAGAGAGACCCAGTACTTC. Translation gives CASTMNSGRETQYF. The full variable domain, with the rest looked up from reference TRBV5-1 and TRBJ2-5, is KAGVTQTPRYLIKTRGQQVTLSCSPISGHRSVSWYQQTPGQGLQFLFEYFSETQRNKGNFPGRFSGRQFSNSRSEMNVSTLELGDSALYLCASTMNSGRETQYFGPGTRLLVL.

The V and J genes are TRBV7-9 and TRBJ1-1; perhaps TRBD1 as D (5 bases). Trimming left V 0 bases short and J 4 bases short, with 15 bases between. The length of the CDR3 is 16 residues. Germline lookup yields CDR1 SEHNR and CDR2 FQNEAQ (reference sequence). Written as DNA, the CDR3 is TGTGCCAGCAGCTTAGCCGAGGGACGGGGAGGCACTGAAGCTTTCTTT. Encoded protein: CASSLAEGRGGTEAFF.

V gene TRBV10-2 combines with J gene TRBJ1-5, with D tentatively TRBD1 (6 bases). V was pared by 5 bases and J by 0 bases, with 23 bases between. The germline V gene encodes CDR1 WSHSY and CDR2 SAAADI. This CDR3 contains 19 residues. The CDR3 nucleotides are TGCGCCAGCAGTCTTTCAGACAGGTCAAGCGGGGTTAGCAATCAGCCCCAGCATTTT. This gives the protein CASSLSDRSSGVSNQPQHF.

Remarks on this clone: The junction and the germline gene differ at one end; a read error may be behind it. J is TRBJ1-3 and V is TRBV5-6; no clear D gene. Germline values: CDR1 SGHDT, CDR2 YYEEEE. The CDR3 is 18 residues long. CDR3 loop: CASSLAGSPAGLGYTIYF. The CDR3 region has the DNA TGTGCCAGCAGCTTGGCCGGGTCGCCGGCGGGCCTTGGATACACCATATATTTT.